This T cell receptor beta chain appears in the sequencing data of a study of identical twins. General observations from the study: Surplus twin overlap in beta out-of-frame sequences was less pronounced.

Everyone who gave samples was a healthy Caucasian. TCRdb passed the 5' RACE reads through MiXCR, listing each CDR3 protein once. Here the sample spans 450,000 or so distinct CDR3 sequences, 13% to 15% being singletons. The sample holds many counts of this clonotype. Antigen specificity is unknown. V lost 8 bases and J lost 0, with 16 bases in between. CDR1 is MNHEY and CDR2 is SVGEGT in the germline V gene. This CDR3 is 16 amino acids long. The same sample was also used in a study of yellow fever vaccine responses in identical twins.

The specimen sequenced was CD4+ T cells sorted from blood. The TCR sequence derives from a woman aged 18-35 years in good health. The chain employs TRBV6-2 or TRBV6-3 and TRBJ2-2, with D perhaps being TRBD1 or TRBD2 (5 bases each). This chain's CDR3 is CASGPVGDANTGELFF. The CDR3 DNA reads as TGTGCCAGCGGACCGGTAGGGGACGCGAACACCGGGGAGCTGTTTTTT.